This TCR beta chain stems from a study of cytomegalovirus exposure and HLA in healthy donors. General observations from the study: Overall, roughly 160 TCR beta chains were annotated as cytomegalovirus-associated. Upon later analysis, HLA-associated TCR beta chains proved more clonally expanded than other, equally common chains. Reportedly, cytomegalovirus status was diagnosed with high sensitivity and specificity.

PCR employed 60 Vbeta and 13 Jbeta primers. Sequencing was performed with immunoSEQ multiplex PCR; in TCRdb, only in-frame clones are kept and a portion is missing. In the table there are about 260,000 clones, just under 85% of which are singletons. About this clone: Antigen unknown.

V was clipped by 2 bases and J by 8 bases; unmatched bases: 8. This CDR3 is 14 amino acids long. CDR1 is MNHEY and CDR2 is SMNVEV in the germline V gene (reference sequence). The source is a woman between 40 and 55 years old in good health and CMV-seropositive. The sample comprised PBMCs. This chain links TRBV27 with TRBJ1-2; TRBD1 matches at 7 bases. CDR3 sequence reads: CASSLTNRGGGYTF. For the CDR3, the DNA is TGTGCCAGCAGTTTAACCAACAGGGGTGGAGGCTACACCTTC.